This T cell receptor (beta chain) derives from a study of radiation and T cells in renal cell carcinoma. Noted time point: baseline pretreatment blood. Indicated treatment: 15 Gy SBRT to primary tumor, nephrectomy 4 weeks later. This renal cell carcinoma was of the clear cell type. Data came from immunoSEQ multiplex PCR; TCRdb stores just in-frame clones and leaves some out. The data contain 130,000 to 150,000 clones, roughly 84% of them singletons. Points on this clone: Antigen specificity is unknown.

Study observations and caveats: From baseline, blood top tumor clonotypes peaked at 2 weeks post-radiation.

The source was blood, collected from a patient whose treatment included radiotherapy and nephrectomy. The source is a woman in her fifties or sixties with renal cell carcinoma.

The CDR3 loop reads CASRRGRVDSPLHF. CDR3 nucleotides: TGTGCCAGCAGAAGGGGTCGCGTTGATTCACCCCTCCACTTT. The chain carries TRBV2 and TRBJ1-6, with TRBD1 as a possible D gene (5 bases). Per the germline V gene, CDR1 is SNHLY and CDR2 is FYNNEI. V was shortened by 6 bases and J by 8 bases, with 14 bases between the two germline ends. CDR3 length equals 14 residues.